The rows below give T cell receptor beta chains drawn from one sample of a study of T cells after posttransplantation cyclophosphamide. The protocol was immunoSEQ multiplex PCR, while the TCRdb copy is restricted to in-frame clones and leaves out a portion. The sample yields approximately 39,000 clones, without any singletons. Sequenced material: PBMCs. The receptors here all came from a man aged 50-60 years in good health, CMV-negative, and a related stem cell transplant donor. CDR3s include the opening cysteine and the closing phenylalanine or tryptophan. A D gene is named only where the DNA matches it firmly. Only some rows state a clone size, as once, few, many or a class for expanded clones.

j_call d_call v_call clone_size cdr3_aa cdr3_nt
TRBJ1-5 . TRBV6-5 many CASSRTANQPQHF TGTGCCAGCAGCCGGACAGCCAATCAGCCCCAGCATTTT
TRBJ1-2 . TRBV5-1 many CASSLEQDGYTF TGCGCCAGCAGCTTGGAACAGGATGGCTACACCTTC
TRBJ1-5 TRBD1 TRBV6-7 many CASSYSSGQGAGQPQHF TGTGCCAGCAGTTACTCCTCGGGACAGGGGGCCGGTCAGCCCCAGCATTTT
TRBJ2-5 TRBD1 TRBV19 many CASRNRDRGSETQYF TGTGCCAGTAGAAACCGGGACAGGGGATCGGAGACCCAGTACTTC
TRBJ2-7 . TRBV4-1 many CASSQVLKEQYF TGCGCCAGCAGCCAAGTTCTAAAAGAGCAGTACTTC
TRBJ1-4 TRBD1 TRBV4-3 many CASSQTGGLNEKLFF TGCGCCAGCAGCCAAACAGGGGGCCTTAATGAAAAACTGTTTTTT
TRBJ2-2 . TRBV5-1 many CASSLYGQNTGELFF TGCGCCAGCAGCTTGTACGGACAGAACACCGGGGAGCTGTTTTTT
TRBJ1-1 . TRBV2 many CASSAYDRTNTEAFF TGTGCCAGCAGTGCTTATGACAGAACGAACACTGAAGCTTTCTTT
TRBJ2-5 TRBD2 TRBV10-1 . CASSGSGRARGEQYF TGCGCCAGCAGTGGAAGCGGGAGGGCCCGGGGGGAGCAGTACTTC
TRBJ2-3 . TRBV27 few CASSLSIGRARDTQYF TGTGCCAGCAGTTTATCGATTGGCAGGGCCAGGGATACGCAGTATTTT
TRBJ2-3 TRBD2 TRBV10-3 many CATRRAPGGDTQYF TGTGCCACCAGGAGGGCTCCGGGAGGAGATACGCAGTATTTT
TRBJ2-6 TRBD2 TRBV9 few CASSTPGLAGTYWANVLTF TGTGCCAGCAGCACCCCGGGACTAGCGGGAACTTACTGGGCCAACGTCCTGACTTTC
TRBJ2-7 . TRBV6-5 many CASSPARLVEQYF TGTGCCAGCAGTCCGGCGCGGTTGGTTGAGCAGTACTTC
TRBJ2-1 TRBD2 TRBV18 many CASSLAGAYNEQFF TGTGCCAGCTCACTAGCGGGGGCCTACAATGAGCAGTTCTTC
TRBJ2-1 . TRBV15 . CATSRGNSRTYNEQFF TGTGCCACCAGCAGAGGTAATAGCAGAACCTACAATGAGCAGTTCTTC
TRBJ1-5 TRBD1 TRBV6-4 many CASSRDRDQPQHF TGTGCCAGCAGCCGGGACAGGGATCAGCCCCAGCATTTT
TRBJ2-2 . TRBV10-2 many CASGSANTGELFF TGCGCCAGCGGGAGCGCGAACACCGGGGAGCTGTTTTTT
TRBJ2-7 . TRBV7-2 many CASSRGPLGSEQYF TGTGCCAGCAGCAGAGGTCCCCTAGGTAGCGAGCAGTACTTC
TRBJ1-1 . TRBV6-6 many CASKRQLSTDPEAFF TGTGCCAGCAAGCGACAGTTAAGCACAGACCCTGAAGCTTTCTTT
TRBJ1-6 . TRBV29-1 many CSVEDGGQHFAPLHF TGCAGCGTTGAAGATGGCGGACAGCATTTTGCACCCCTCCACTTT
TRBJ1-2 . TRBV30 many CAWSWGEGYTF TGTGCCTGGAGTTGGGGGGAGGGCTACACCTTC
TRBJ2-1 TRBD2 TRBV7-9 many CASSLLAGVWNEQFF TGTGCCAGCAGCTTACTAGCGGGAGTGTGGAATGAGCAGTTCTTC
TRBJ1-5 . TRBV7-9 many CASSHFSGGRWQPQHF TGTGCCAGCAGCCATTTTTCCGGGGGGCGATGGCAGCCCCAGCATTTT
TRBJ2-3 TRBD2 TRBV12-5 . CASGPSGGKHTQYF TGTGCTAGTGGACCTAGCGGCGGCAAACATACGCAGTATTTT
TRBJ1-1 . TRBV10-1 many CASSESVGGNPNTEAFF TGCGCCAGCAGTGAGTCTGTTGGGGGGAATCCAAACACTGAAGCTTTCTTT
TRBJ2-3 . TRBV18 many CASSDSTGLGDTQYF TGTGCCAGCTCAGATTCCACAGGGTTAGGAGATACGCAGTATTTT
TRBJ2-3 . TRBV5-4 many CASSSSGPSYTDTQYF TGTGCCAGCAGCTCGAGCGGACCTTCGTACACAGATACGCAGTATTTT
TRBJ2-2 . TRBV28 few CASMGVGRNTGELFF TGTGCCAGCATGGGAGTGGGGAGAAACACCGGGGAGCTGTTTTTT
TRBJ2-7 TRBD2 TRBV13 many CASSSGTSGENSYEQYF TGTGCCAGCAGTTCCGGGACTAGCGGGGAAAACTCCTACGAGCAGTACTTC
TRBJ1-2 TRBD1 TRBV9 many CASSVESPGQGFGYTF TGTGCCAGCAGCGTAGAGTCCCCGGGACAGGGCTTTGGCTACACCTTC
TRBJ2-3 . TRBV20-1 few CSAGETDTQYF TGCAGTGCTGGGGAGACAGATACGCAGTATTTT
TRBJ2-3 TRBD2 TRBV7-2 few CASSHTAGTSGPYF TGTGCCAGCAGCCACACCGCCGGGACTAGCGGTCCGTATTTT
TRBJ2-7 TRBD2 TRBV5-1 many CASSLDGTSSDEQYF TGCGCCAGCAGCTTGGACGGGACTAGCAGCGACGAGCAGTACTTC
TRBJ1-2 TRBD1 TRBV14 many CASSQGGGGRGQTYYGYTF TGTGCCAGCAGCCAAGGTGGAGGCGGAAGGGGACAGACGTACTATGGCTACACCTTC
TRBJ2-1 . TRBV10-3 few CAISEERAGNNEQFF TGTGCCATCAGTGAGGAGAGGGCGGGCAACAATGAGCAGTTCTTC
TRBJ1-1 TRBD1 TRBV19 many CATRGLDLNTEAFF TGTGCCACTAGGGGGCTCGACCTGAACACTGAAGCTTTCTTT
TRBJ1-6 . TRBV7-3 many CASSHRGSANLTPLHF TGTGCCAGCAGCCACCGCGGAAGCGCCAATTTGACACCCCTCCACTTT
TRBJ1-2 . TRBV6-5 many CASSPDSSYGYTF TGTGCCAGCAGTCCCGACAGTTCCTATGGCTACACCTTC
TRBJ2-4 TRBD1 TRBV19 many CASRQGQGIRSKNIQYF TGTGCCAGTAGACAGGGACAGGGGATAAGAAGCAAAAACATTCAGTACTTC
TRBJ1-5 TRBD1 TRBV30 . CAWSPRTGGIQPQHF TGTGCCTGGAGTCCCCGGACAGGGGGAATCCAGCCCCAGCATTTT